This T cell receptor beta chain was identified in a study of blood T cell repertoires in COVID-19 (dated by TCRdb to 2018 to 2021). In the study overall: The collaborator samples originated in the United States, Italy and Spain and spanned the acute and convalescent phases of COVID-19. The material from the prospective study consisted of cDNA or gDNA derived from T cells, B-cell-depleted T cells, or PBMCs. The dataset comprised deeply sampled blood TCRbeta repertoires from subjects exposed to, actively infected with, or recovered from COVID-19. The repertoires were released in a freely available public database intended as a resource for research on the immune response to SARS-CoV-2. The samples were drawn from two sources: the first 160 participants of the ongoing ImmuneRACE study, and 1,200 or so subjects contributed by 6 global collaborators. Sample metadata almost always included a de-identified subject ID, COVID-19 status, age in years and sex. HLA class I and class II types, where available, came from metadata supplied by the sample provider rather than from assay-based typing.

About this clone itself: Its antigen is still unknown. Per-base quality was not reported, and no clone a single base away is much larger than it.

TCRbeta CDR3 regions were amplified from genomic DNA using the immunoSEQ Assay, a bias-controlled multiplex PCR. In the authors' own workflow: The number of nucleated cells in each sample was estimated from the amplification of reference gene primers within the assay. Sequence reads were collapsed and filtered to measure the absolute abundance of every unique TCRbeta CDR3 rearrangement. For each sample, productive Simpson clonality was calculated as the square root of Simpson's diversity index across productive rearrangements. This is the immuneACCESS table as TCRdb keeps it, with only in-frame sequences that have V and J called. A part of the clones is gone; compared with another copy, unresolved V genes explain less than half, and the rest is unexplained. That table gives V, J and clone size, and the DNA gave D and trimming. Recorded for this sample are about 200,000 clones; roughly 89% of them occurred a single time. The ten largest make up almost 4% of the sample.

From its cysteine to its phenylalanine, the CDR3 spans 17 amino acids. Only CDR3 DNA is held: 51 bases, read in frame from base 1. V lost 4 bases and J lost 6 bases, and the count of bases not matched to a germline gene is 10. The CDR1 and CDR2 encoded by the germline V gene are KGHSH and LQKENI. Here is what the overall study found, with its caveats: Clinical and demographic metadata were provided uncurated, with the amount varying by source and participant.

Enrolling through a virtual design, the prospective study's participants ranged in age from roughly 18 to 89 years and lived across roughly 24 United States geographic areas. In the prospective study, cohorts were assigned on the basis of participant-reported clinical history obtained from a screening survey and a study questionnaire. Each participant in the prospective study had whole blood, serum and a nasopharyngeal or oropharyngeal swab collected by mobile phlebotomists. Over a 2-month period, participants in the prospective study had the option of providing additional blood draws and questionnaires. Prospective study blood samples were shipped either frozen or at room temperature before DNA extraction.

The chain joins TRBV18 to TRBJ2-1, with TRBD1 identical over 12 junction bases. The sample comprised PBMCs or T cells enriched from blood (not recorded which). The clonotype was recovered from a woman in her 30s with acute COVID-19. The CDR3 region has the sequence CASSRSAGTGGGNEQFF. The DNA sequence reads TGTGCCAGCTCACGATCAGCCGGGACAGGGGGCGGCAATGAGCAGTTCTTC.